This is a list of T cell receptor beta chains from one sample in a study of T cells in Graves' hyperthyroidism and ophthalmopathy. TCRdb analysed the multiplex PCR reads with MiXCR anew, one entry per CDR3 protein. The sample lists 350,000 to 400,000 distinct CDR3 sequences, 14% to 15% occurring once. The sequenced sample consisted of blood. The receptor set was obtained from a woman in her twenties or thirties with Graves' hyperthyroidism. The CDR3 runs from the conserved cysteine through the conserved F or W. Fields, in order: J gene, D gene, clone size, CDR3 length, V gene, CDR3 protein, CDR3 DNA. A D gene is named only where the DNA matches it firmly. Size values are once, few and many counts, or a class for expanded clones, and some rows have none.

j_call: TRBJ2-1
d_call: TRBD2
clone_size: -
cdr3_length: 16
v_call: TRBV5-4
cdr3_aa: CASSLVLLAGANEQFF
cdr3_nt: TGTGCCAGCAGCTTGGTGTTGCTAGCGGGGGCCAATGAGCAGTTCTTC

j_call: TRBJ2-1
d_call: -
clone_size: -
cdr3_length: 11
v_call: TRBV29-1
cdr3_aa: CSVDLVGEQFF
cdr3_nt: TGCAGCGTTGACCTGGTGGGTGAGCAGTTCTTC

j_call: TRBJ1-5
d_call: TRBD1
clone_size: many
cdr3_length: 14
v_call: TRBV20-1
cdr3_aa: CSAYRDRDYQPQHF
cdr3_nt: TGCAGTGCTTACCGGGACAGGGATTATCAGCCCCAGCATTTT

j_call: TRBJ1-3
d_call: -
clone_size: -
cdr3_length: 14
v_call: TRBV6-6
cdr3_aa: CASSYLGTGNTIYF
cdr3_nt: TGTGCCAGCAGTTACTTGGGGACGGGAAACACCATATATTTT

j_call: TRBJ2-7
d_call: TRBD1
clone_size: few
cdr3_length: 14
v_call: TRBV6-9
cdr3_aa: CASSYGTGEGEQYF
cdr3_nt: TGTGCCAGCAGTTACGGGACAGGGGAGGGCGAGCAGTACTTC

j_call: TRBJ2-7
d_call: -
clone_size: -
cdr3_length: 14
v_call: TRBV5-1
cdr3_aa: CASSLAITGHEQYF
cdr3_nt: TGCGCCAGCAGCTTGGCCATCACCGGGCACGAGCAGTACTTC

j_call: TRBJ2-5
d_call: TRBD1
clone_size: few
cdr3_length: 15
v_call: TRBV11-2
cdr3_aa: CASSLINRGHETQYF
cdr3_nt: TGTGCCAGCAGCTTAATAAACAGGGGTCATGAGACCCAGTACTTC

j_call: TRBJ2-5
d_call: TRBD1
clone_size: -
cdr3_length: 13
v_call: TRBV7-9
cdr3_aa: CASSIRGLETQYF
cdr3_nt: TGTGCCAGCAGTATTAGGGGGCTGGAGACCCAGTACTTC

j_call: TRBJ2-3
d_call: TRBD2
clone_size: many
cdr3_length: 17
v_call: TRBV9
cdr3_aa: CASSPRTSATSTDTQYF
cdr3_nt: TGTGCCAGCAGCCCACGGACTAGCGCCACTAGCACAGATACGCAGTATTTT

j_call: TRBJ2-1
d_call: TRBD2
clone_size: few
cdr3_length: 17
v_call: TRBV19
cdr3_aa: CASSILQTSGRTNEQFF
cdr3_nt: TGTGCCAGTAGTATTCTACAGACTAGCGGGAGAACGAATGAGCAGTTCTTC

j_call: TRBJ2-2
d_call: TRBD2
clone_size: -
cdr3_length: 17
v_call: TRBV9
cdr3_aa: CASSVGGRTSGTGELFF
cdr3_nt: TGTGCCAGCAGCGTAGGAGGGAGGACTAGCGGCACCGGGGAGCTGTTTTTT